This T cell receptor beta chain came from a study of blood T cell repertoires in COVID-19. In the study overall: Samples representing acute and convalescent COVID-19 were sourced from the United States, Italy and Spain. From T cells, B-cell-depleted T cells, or PBMCs came the material, which was cDNA or gDNA.

From germline, CDR1 is SGHVS and CDR2 FNYEAQ. Trimming took 0 bases from V and 1 from J; bases not matched to a gene: 4. The length of the CDR3 is 17 residues. In the authors' workflow: It was from reference gene primer amplification that nucleated cell counts were estimated. Profiling relied on immunoSEQ multiplex PCR, and the TCRdb table lists in-frame clones only, not all of them. V, J and clone size reflect that table, while D and trimming were determined from the DNA. This table has some 120,000 clones, 70% to 90% appearing once. The TCR comes from an elderly woman with acute or convalescent COVID-19. V is TRBV7-6 and J is TRBJ2-3, with TRBD1 matching over 10 bases. Sequenced input: peripheral blood. The CDR3 sequence is CASSLAPGQGGTDTQYF. The CDR3 DNA reads TGTGCCAGCAGCTTAGCTCCAGGACAGGGGGGCACAGATACGCAGTATTTT. Using reference TRBV7-6 and TRBJ2-3 for the parts outside the CDR3, the full variable domain is GAGVSQSPRYKVTKRGQDVALRCDPISGHVSLYWYRQALGQGPEFLTYFNYEAQQDKSGLPNDRFSAERPEGSISTLTIQRTEQRDSAMYRCASSLAPGQGGTDTQYFGPGTRLTVL.